The 29 T cell receptor beta chains reported below all come from one sample, sequenced in a study of shared clonotypes between healthy human individuals. Some clones are missing from TCRdb's copy, which holds only in-frame ones; the method was immunoSEQ multiplex PCR. The sample records fewer than 650,000 clones, less than 80% being singletons. Sequencing input: PBMCs. The receptors here all came from a woman aged 40 to 55 in good health. Some clones in this sample may be carry-over from other donors' samples.

This chain connects TRBV21-1 to TRBJ2-3; the D call in the table, TRBD1, was not verified against the DNA. TRBV21-1 is given as a pseudogene. This CDR3 has 16 residues. The CDR3 here is CASRGDRAICTDTQYF. The CDR3 DNA sequence: TGTGCCAGCAGGGGGGACAGAGCCATCTGCACAGATACGCAGTATTTT.

As for this clone: Being one base from a much bigger clone, this may be a read error. The rearrangement joins TRBV18 to TRBJ2-1; weak D call: TRBD2 (6 bases). The CDR3 has 15 residues. CDR1 is KGHSH, CDR2 LQKENI, per germline. The CDR3 here is CASSQGTGDLNGQFF. CDR3 nucleotide sequence: TGTGCCAGCTCACAAGGGACTGGGGATCTCAATGGGCAGTTCTTC.

The DNA of the CDR3 is TGTGCCTGGAGACAAGTAGGGGGACTACTAGGTTACAATGAGCAGTTCTTC. It codes for CAWRQVGGLLGYNEQFF. The chain employs TRBV30 and TRBJ2-1; TRBD2 is a possible D gene (7 bases). Trimming stripped 3 bases from V and 4 bases from J, with 22 bases between. Germline V gene sequence: CDR1 GTSNPN, CDR2 SVGIG (reference sequence). The CDR3 runs to 17 residues.

This clone appeared a single time. The chain has TRBV7-2 and TRBJ2-7; no reliable D call. The CDR3 has 13 amino acids. Trimming took 5 bases from V and 1 from J, leaving 9 bases between them. Per germline, CDR1 SGHTA and CDR2 FQGNSA. The CDR3 loop is CASSHGHSYEQYF. The DNA of the CDR3 is TGTGCCAGCAGCCACGGTCATTCCTACGAGCAGTACTTC.

This clone appeared once. The chain is built from TRBV28 and TRBJ2-7; 12 bases are shared with TRBD2. The junction had 10 bases not matched to a gene; V was cut back by 5 bases and J by 2 bases. Germline CDR1 reads MDHEN; CDR2 reads SYDVKM. The CDR3 totals 17 residues. The chain's CDR3 is CASSDLTSGGLAYEQYF. The CDR3 DNA follows: TGTGCCAGCAGTGACTTGACTAGCGGGGGCCTCGCCTACGAGCAGTACTTC.

To note about this clone: Since a far larger clone is one base different, this is likely a read error. Because the CDR3 is missing its conserved closing phenylalanine or tryptophan, this is likely a read error. The rearrangement joins TRBV27 to TRBJ2-2; 9 bases fit TRBD2. The CDR3 runs to 16 residues. The germline gives CDR1 MNHEY, CDR2 SMNVEV (reference sequence). Germline trimming cut 5 bases from V and 7 bases from J; bases unmatched to any gene: 11. The CDR3: CASSTNSGRGNGELFS. The CDR3 DNA follows: TGTGCCAGCAGTACCAATAGCGGGAGAGGGAACGGGGAGCTGTTTTCT.

The chain links TRBV6-1 to TRBJ2-7; no clear D gene. Trimming stripped 1 base from V and 5 bases from J, with 6 bases between. CDR1 and CDR2 from the germline V gene are MNHNS and SASEGT. The CDR3 runs 12 residues. The CDR3 sequence is CASSEDVDEQYF. In nucleotides, the CDR3 is TGTGCCAGCAGTGAAGACGTGGACGAGCAGTACTTC.

This chain links TRBV28 with TRBJ2-3; tentatively, D is TRBD1 (7 bases). Trimming took 7 bases from V and 3 from J, leaving 20 bases between them. CDR1 and CDR2 from the germline V gene are MDHEN and SYDVKM. The CDR3 loop spans 16 amino acids. CDR3 nucleotides: TGTGCCAGCATAACCGGGGGACAGCTTCGTACAGATACGCAGTATTTT. This encodes CASITGGQLRTDTQYF. Looking up the rest from reference TRBV28 and TRBJ2-3 gives the full variable domain: DVKVTQSSRYLVKRTGEKVFLECVQDMDHENMFWYRQDPGLGLRLIYFSYDVKMKEKGDIPEGYSVSREKKERFSLILESASTNQTSMYLCASITGGQLRTDTQYFGPGTRLTVL.

The V call is TRBV18, the J call TRBJ1-1; the D gene is possibly TRBD1 (5 bases). From germline, CDR1 is KGHSH and CDR2 LQKENI. The V gene lost 2 bases and the J gene lost 4 bases, with 11 bases spanning the gap. This CDR3 spans 14 amino acids. CDR3 DNA sequence: TGTGCCAGCTCACCAACGGGGGAGAGCACTGAAGCTTTCTTT. This encodes CASSPTGESTEAFF.

This clone was recorded a few times. V usage is TRBV10-3 and J usage is TRBJ2-7, with 9 positions matching TRBD1. Germline CDR1 and CDR2: ENHRY and SYGVKD. This CDR3 has 12 residues. V trimming: 10 bases; J trimming: 3 bases; junction bases outside the gene matches: 4. This chain's CDR3 is CASGGQGYEQYF. Here the CDR3 DNA reads TGTGCCAGTGGGGGACAGGGCTACGAGCAGTACTTC.

This clone was counted between two and nine times. The DNA of the CDR3 is TGTGCCTGGAGTGTAGGGGCTGGAGCTTTCTTT. Amino acids: CAWSVGAGAFF. V usage is TRBV30 and J usage is TRBJ1-1; weak D call: TRBD1 (5 bases). V was shortened by 0 bases and J by 10 bases, with 9 bases between the two germline ends. Germline V gene lookup returns CDR1 GTSNPN and CDR2 SVGIG (reference sequence). CDR3 size: 11 residues.

The genes are TRBV6-5 and TRBJ2-7; the match to TRBD1 covers 12 bases. Per the germline V gene, CDR1 is MNHEY and CDR2 is SVGAGI. J lost 3 bases, V lost 5 bases, and 5 bases had no gene match. The CDR3 extends over 15 amino acids. The CDR3 DNA sequence: TGTGCCAGCAGTCGGGGGGACAGGGGGCTCTACGAGCAGTACTTC. Translated, it gives CASSRGDRGLYEQYF.

This clone was seen a single time. The chain has TRBV5-1 and TRBJ2-2; TRBD2 is a possible D gene (5 bases). The ends were cut back, 1 base at V and 0 bases at J, with 7 bases in the middle. Germline loops: CDR1 SGHRS, CDR2 YFSETQ. CDR3 size: 15 residues. This CDR3 is CASSLLGANTGELFF. CDR3 nucleotide sequence: TGCGCCAGCAGCTTGCTGGGAGCGAACACCGGGGAGCTGTTTTTT.

This clone showed up just a few times. This chain joins TRBV19 and TRBJ2-7; D is undetermined. CDR1 is LNHDA, CDR2 SQIVND, per germline (reference sequence). This CDR3 contains 14 residues. V was trimmed by 7 bases and J by 0 bases, leaving 13 bases between them. This CDR3 is CASKQAGISYEQYF. CDR3 bases: TGTGCCAGTAAACAAGCAGGCATCTCCTACGAGCAGTACTTC. The full variable domain, rest sourced from reference TRBV19 and TRBJ2-7, is DGGITQSPKYLFRKEGQNVTLSCEQNLNHDAMYWYRQDPGQGLRLIYYSQIVNDFQKGDIAEGYSVSREKKESFPLTVTSAQKNPTAFYLCASKQAGISYEQYFGPGTRLTVT.

The genes are TRBV6-6 and TRBJ2-6, with TRBD1 as a possible D gene (6 bases). Germline loops: CDR1 MNHNY, CDR2 SVGAGI (reference sequence). This CDR3 has 14 amino acids. The germline V and J ends were trimmed by 11 bases and 1 base, with 12 bases remaining between them. CDR3 bases: TGTGCCGGAAAAGGGGGTTCTGGGGCCAACGTCCTGACTTTC. It encodes CAGKGGSGANVLTF.

Ten or more counts support this clone. The chain uses TRBV7-3 and TRBJ1-1; D unclear. From germline, CDR1 is SGHTA and CDR2 FQGTGA. Trimming removed 3 bases at V and 0 bases at J, with 5 bases between. The CDR3 sequence is 13 residues long. The CDR3 loop reads CASSFNMNTEAFF. As DNA, the CDR3 is TGTGCCAGCAGCTTTAATATGAACACTGAAGCTTTCTTT. The full variable domain, rest sourced from reference TRBV7-3 and TRBJ1-1, is GAGVSQTPSNKVTEKGKYVELRCDPISGHTALYWYRQSLGQGPEFLIYFQGTGAADDSGLPNDRFFAVRPEGSVSTLKIQRTERGDSAVYLCASSFNMNTEAFFGQGTRLTVV.

This sequence joins TRBV6-1 and TRBJ2-5; possible D gene TRBD1, 6 bases. Germline V CDR1 and CDR2: MNHNS, SASEGT. Between the trimmed V and J ends, which lost 5 bases and 5 bases, there was a span of 15 bases. This CDR3 is 14 amino acids long. The CDR3 DNA is TGTGCCAGCAGTCCCACAGGGTTCGGGGAGACCCAGTACTTC. It yields the protein CASSPTGFGETQYF.

The chain joins TRBV6-1 to TRBJ2-7, with D possibly TRBD1 on 5 matching bases. Germline V lookup: CDR1 MNHNS, CDR2 SASEGT. The V end was cut by 1 base, the J end by 2 bases, with 9 bases between. The CDR3 sequence is 14 residues long. In DNA, the CDR3 is TGTGCCAGCAGTGAAGTCTCAGGGCCCTACGAGCAGTACTTC. Its protein product is CASSEVSGPYEQYF.

The chain is built from TRBV6-1 and TRBJ2-1; the D is unclear. CDR3 length: 13 residues. Germline values: CDR1 MNHNS, CDR2 SASEGT. The V gene lost 6 bases and the J gene lost 7 bases, with 13 bases spanning the gap. CDR3 coding DNA: TGTGCCAGCAGCTCAGGCTGGGCGAATGAGCAGTTCTTC. It encodes CASSSGWANEQFF.

The V and J genes are TRBV29-1 and TRBJ1-4; D uncertain. The germline V gene has CDR1 SQVTM and CDR2 ANQGSEA. This CDR3 has 11 residues. Trimming shortened V by 5 bases and J by 3 bases, and 4 bases separated the two germline ends. In DNA form, the CDR3 reads TGCAGCGTTTCCTCTAATGAAAAACTGTTTTTT. Translated: CSVSSNEKLFF.

CDR3 sequence (DNA): TGTGCCAGCAGCTTGTTCGGGCATGAGCAGTTCTTC. Protein: CASSLFGHEQFF. J is TRBJ2-1 and V is TRBV7-2, with unresolved D. V was shortened by 3 bases and J by 8 bases, with 8 bases between the two germline ends. The CDR3 runs 12 residues. Looked up from germline, CDR1 is SGHTA and CDR2 is FQGNSA.

The chain uses TRBV28 and TRBJ1-2; 9 bases are shared with TRBD1. J was trimmed by 8 bases and V by 6 bases; bases with no gene match: 13. Germline V gene lookup returns CDR1 MDHEN and CDR2 SYDVKM. The CDR3 totals 15 residues. CDR3: CASSPTGGDKYGYTF. In nucleotides, the CDR3 is TGTGCCAGCAGCCCCACAGGGGGCGATAAATACGGCTACACCTTC.

The chain combines TRBV19 with TRBJ2-5, with 8 bases that match TRBD2. There are 14 residues in the CDR3. V shed 7 bases, J shed 1 base, and the junction held 5 bases outside the gene matches. Germline CDR1 reads LNHDA; CDR2 reads SQIVND (reference sequence). The CDR3 is CASTAAGVQETQYF. CDR3 coding DNA: TGTGCCAGTACGGCAGCGGGGGTCCAAGAGACCCAGTACTTC.

V gene TRBV4-1 combines with J gene TRBJ1-3; 8 bases fit TRBD1. CDR3 length: 16 residues. Losses at the gene ends were 4 bases for V and 0 bases for J; bases not matched to a gene: 5. CDR1 is MGHRA, CDR2 YSYEKL, per germline. CDR3 sequence: CASSRGQVSSGNTIYF. In nucleotides, the CDR3 is TGCGCCAGCAGCCGGGGACAGGTGAGCTCTGGAAACACCATATATTTT.

The chain uses TRBV29-1 and TRBJ1-2; 8 bases are shared with TRBD1. CDR1 is SQVTM and CDR2 is ANQGSEA in the germline V gene. The ends lost 3 bases at V and 13 bases at J; junction bases unmatched: 7. The CDR3 has 11 amino acids. Here the CDR3 reads CSVEGGQGPTF. The DNA of the CDR3 is TGCAGCGTTGAGGGCGGACAGGGCCCCACCTTC. The full variable domain, rest sourced from reference TRBV29-1 and TRBJ1-2, is SAVISQKPSRDICQRGTSLTIQCQVDSQVTMMFWYRQQPGQSLTLIATANQGSEATYESGFVIDKFPISRPNLTFSTLTVSNMSPEDSSIYLCSVEGGQGPTFGSGTRLTVV.

The chain links TRBV29-1 to TRBJ1-2; 7 bases map to TRBD1. The CDR3 spans 13 residues. J lost 4 bases, V lost 6 bases, and 8 bases had no gene match. Germline V gene lookup returns CDR1 SQVTM and CDR2 ANQGSEA. CDR3 nucleotide sequence: TGCAGCGTACGGACAGGAGATCGCTATGGCTACACCTTC. Protein sequence: CSVRTGDRYGYTF.

V is TRBV19 and J is TRBJ2-7, with D perhaps matching TRBD1 (6 bases). Trimming shortened V by 5 bases and J by 3 bases, and 11 bases separated the two germline ends. The CDR3 runs 13 residues. Germline assignment: CDR1 LNHDA and CDR2 SQIVND (reference sequence). CDR3 DNA sequence: TGTGCCAGTAGTCTCGGGACAAACTACGAGCAGTACTTC. Translated: CASSLGTNYEQYF.

This chain connects TRBV11-2 to TRBJ2-3; 7 bases agree with TRBD2. The V gene end was trimmed by 8 bases and the J gene end by 1 base; junction bases not matched to a gene: 9. This CDR3 region has 15 residues. Germline assignment: CDR1 SGHAT and CDR2 FQNNGV. This CDR3 reads CASCWNSGGTDTQYF. The CDR3 coding sequence is TGTGCCAGCTGTTGGAACAGCGGGGGCACAGATACGCAGTATTTT.

This chain uses TRBV5-6 with TRBJ2-7; a possible D gene is TRBD1 (5 bases). Germline V gene sequence: CDR1 SGHDT, CDR2 YYEEEE. The V end lost 3 bases, the J end lost 6 bases, and 13 bases lay between the germline ends. The CDR3 extends over 13 amino acids. The DNA for the CDR3 is TGTGCCAGCAGCTCTCACCCCGACAGCGAGCAGTACTTC. This gives the protein CASSSHPDSEQYF.